This T cell receptor beta chain was captured by sequencing in a study of T cell responses to AZD1222 COVID-19 vaccine listed by TCRdb under 2021. With respect to the entire study: AZD1222 recipients whose second dose came at about 4 weeks and those whose second dose came at about 12 weeks were combined into one group, since spike-specific TCR depth and breadth did not differ between the two schedules. Trial participants were enrolled by age into 18-55, 56-69 and 70-plus year subgroups, with about 150, 28 and 57 TCR-sequenced participants respectively. TCR sequencing was performed for over 230 trial participants, of whom 207 were given two doses of AZD1222 and around 26 were given two doses of MenACWY control vaccine. What the study reported, not specific to this receptor: In the small 56-69-year group, the increase in depth fell short of significance, most likely because of low power. Vaccine-associated CD4 TCRs spanned the whole spike protein, with dominant responses in regions 160-218 and 743-854. Participants were mostly white British, with more females than males. The authors suggested clonal diversity may have been underestimated. Conclusions about previously exposed vaccinees were limited because only six AZD1222 recipients were SARS-CoV-2 seropositive at baseline. A significant rise in spike-specific TCR breadth and depth was observed after two AZD1222 doses relative to day 0 and relative to MenACWY recipients. Reportedly, almost half of the unique spike-specific TCRs recognized epitopes lying outside the regions that are mutated in the B.1.351 and B.1.1.7 variants. No day 14 peak-response samples were available, so repertoires were characterized only after the peak T cell response.

The sample's time point label, in plain terms: baseline before first vaccination. Vaccinee samples were obtained from the UK trials COV001 and COV002, which included a single-blind randomized controlled phase 2/3 trial of AZD1222 (ChAdOx1 nCoV-19) in healthy adults. Trial participant PBMC samples were collected at day 0 and day 28 after the second dose for TCRbeta chain sequencing. The CDR3 regions of human TCRbeta chains were subjected to immunosequencing. In the authors' own workflow: TCRs in the repertoires were matched against a reference library of SARS-CoV-2-specific TCRs that had been generated with the MIRA antigen-specificity platform. Breadth was defined as the fraction of unique TCRs that were SARS-CoV-2-associated. Depth was defined as the fraction of total T cells that were SARS-CoV-2-associated. Using the MIRA data, each spike-specific TCR was mapped to the spike region that the TCR reacts to and placed in a CD4 or CD8 class. Log10-transformed breadth and depth values were compared by one-way ANOVA with Sidak's multiple comparisons tests. TCRdb mirrors the immuneACCESS table, restricted to in-frame sequences. Some clones are absent from its copies; in checked studies, under half trace to an unresolved V gene, and the reason for the others is unknown. D and trimming come from the DNA, and the V and J calls and clone size come from that table. The sample table holds some 190,000 clones, of which around 91% were seen once. In total, the top ten clones hold roughly 6.9% of the sample.

With regard to this clone: Its antigen remains undetermined. Base qualities are missing; no much larger clone stands one base away.

From the cysteine up to the phenylalanine, the CDR3 has a length of 15 residues. Of all the DNA, just the CDR3 is kept, 45 bases in frame from base 1. The germline V gene specifies MNHNS as CDR1 and SASEGT as CDR2. V is pared back by 0 bases and J by 2 bases, with 9 bases lying between the germline termini. This TCR was sampled from an adult in good health. The material was peripheral blood, obtained on day 0 of AZD1222 vaccination. The chain uses TRBV6-1 and TRBJ2-3, with no reliable assignment of the D segment. The nucleotide sequence is given as TGTGCCAGCAGTGAAGCTCGCCCGTACACAGATACGCAGTATTTT. Its translation is CASSEARPYTDTQYF.